This T cell receptor beta chain is from a study of blood T cell repertoires in COVID-19 (dated by TCRdb to the early 2020s). About the full investigation: Samples covering the acute and convalescent phases of COVID-19 were provided by collaborators in the United States, Italy and Spain. The repertoires were made available in a free public database intended to serve as a resource for research on the immune response to SARS-CoV-2. Nearly every sample came with metadata listing a de-identified subject ID, COVID-19 status, age in years and sex. The prospective study material was composed of cDNA or gDNA derived from T cells, B-cell-depleted T cells, or PBMCs. Subjects who had been exposed to COVID-19, were actively infected with it, or had recovered from it provided the deeply sampled blood TCRbeta repertoires that made up the dataset. HLA class I and class II types, where available, came from metadata supplied by the sample provider rather than from assay-based typing. The samples were drawn from two sources: the first 160 participants of the ongoing ImmuneRACE study, and about 1,300 subjects contributed by 6 global collaborators. Overall study outcomes, separate from this receptor: The amount of clinical and demographic metadata varied by source and participant and was provided uncurated.

With respect to this clone: What antigen it recognizes has not been identified. Base qualities are not at hand, and no much larger clone is one base apart.

Enrolling through a virtual design, the prospective study's participants ranged in age from roughly 18 to 100 years and lived across roughly 23 United States geographic areas. In the prospective study, cohorts were assigned on the basis of participant-reported clinical history obtained from a screening survey and a study questionnaire. For ImmuneRACE Cohort 3, a participant was defined as recovered based on two consecutive negative NP/OP PCR tests, clearance by a healthcare professional, or resolution of symptoms. In the prospective study, mobile phlebotomists collected whole blood, serum and a nasopharyngeal or oropharyngeal swab from each participant. Additional blood draws and questionnaires over an approximately two-month period could optionally be provided by prospective study participants. Before DNA extraction, blood samples from the prospective study were shipped at room temperature or frozen.

TCRbeta CDR3 regions were amplified from genomic DNA by means of the immunoSEQ Assay, a bias-controlled multiplex PCR. As for the original processing: Nucleated cell counts per sample were estimated from amplification of reference gene primers within the assay. Sequence reads were collapsed and filtered to measure the absolute abundance of every unique TCRbeta CDR3 rearrangement. Productive Simpson clonality was computed per sample as the square root of Simpson's diversity index over productive rearrangements. The table comes from immuneACCESS by way of TCRdb, which keeps in-frame sequences with V and J called. Part of the clones is missing from these tables; in studies checked, under half for an unresolved V gene and the rest for unknown reasons. Clonal size and the V and J genes are those of that table, whereas D and trimming came from the DNA. The sample contains more than 85,000 clones, 65% to 90% of them found a single time. The top ten hold roughly 2.6% of the sample.

Including cysteine and phenylalanine, the CDR3 has 13 amino acids. The only DNA kept is the CDR3, 39 bases in frame from the first base. V is clipped by 5 bases and J by 4 bases, and the sequence between their germline boundaries is 9 bases long. The source material was PBMCs or T cells enriched from blood (not recorded which). The sequence joins TRBV12-3 or TRBV12-4 to TRBJ1-5; TRBD1 is a weak D gene call, 5 bases matching. The TCR was taken from a woman in her fifties or sixties who had recovered from COVID-19. The CDR3 here reads CASSIGGNQPQHF. Here is the DNA: TGTGCCAGCAGTATTGGGGGGAATCAGCCCCAGCATTTT.